This note documents a single TCR beta chain sequence. Antigen unknown. Here immunoSEQ multiplex PCR was the method, and the copy in TCRdb shows in-frame clones only, minus some. The sample yields 150,000 to 200,000 clones, approximately 94% seen once. The CDR3 covers 13 residues. CDR1 and CDR2 from the germline V gene are MDHEN and SYDVKM. This specimen belongs to a study of T cell responses to AZD1222 COVID-19 vaccine. Findings and caveats of the study: Elevations in Spike-specific TCR breadth and depth followed administration of two AZD1222 doses. Donors in the cohort were predominantly white British and more often female, and clonal diversity was possibly underestimated. After the peak T cell response, and only then, were repertoires sampled.

The sequence was obtained from an adult who received the AZD1222 COVID-19 vaccine. The specimen was peripheral blood, collected 28 days after the second AZD1222 dose. The chain couples TRBV28 to TRBJ1-5; D remains unclear. CDR3 DNA: TGTGCTTTGCGGGCAGGTTGGAATCAGCCCCAGCATTTT. The encoded protein is CALRAGWNQPQHF.